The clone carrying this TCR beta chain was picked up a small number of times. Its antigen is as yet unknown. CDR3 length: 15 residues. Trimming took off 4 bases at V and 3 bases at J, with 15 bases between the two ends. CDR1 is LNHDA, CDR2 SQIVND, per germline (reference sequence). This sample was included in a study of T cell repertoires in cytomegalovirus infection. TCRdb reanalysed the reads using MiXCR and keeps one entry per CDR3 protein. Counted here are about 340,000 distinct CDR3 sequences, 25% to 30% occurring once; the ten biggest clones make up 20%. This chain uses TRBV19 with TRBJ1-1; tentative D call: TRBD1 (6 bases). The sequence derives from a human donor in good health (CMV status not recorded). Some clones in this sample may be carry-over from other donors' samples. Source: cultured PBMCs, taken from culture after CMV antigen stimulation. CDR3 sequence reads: CASSSSQGRDTEAFF. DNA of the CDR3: TGTGCCAGTAGTAGCTCACAGGGTCGTGACACTGAAGCTTTCTTT.